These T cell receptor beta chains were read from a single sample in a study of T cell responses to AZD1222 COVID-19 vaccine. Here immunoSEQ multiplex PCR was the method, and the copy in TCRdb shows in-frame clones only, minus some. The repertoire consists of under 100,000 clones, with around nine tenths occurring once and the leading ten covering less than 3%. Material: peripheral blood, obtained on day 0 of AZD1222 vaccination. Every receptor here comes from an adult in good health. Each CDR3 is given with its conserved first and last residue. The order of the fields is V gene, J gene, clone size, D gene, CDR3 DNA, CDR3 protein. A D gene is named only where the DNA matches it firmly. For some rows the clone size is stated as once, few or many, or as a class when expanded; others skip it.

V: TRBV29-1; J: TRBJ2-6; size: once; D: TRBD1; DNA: TGCAGCGTTGTCGGGACAGGGGAGCGTATTGGGGCCAACGTCCTGACTTTC; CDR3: CSVVGTGERIGANVLTF
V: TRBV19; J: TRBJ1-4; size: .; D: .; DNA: TGTGCCAGTAGTAAGGCAGCTAATGAAAAACTGTTTTTT; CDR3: CASSKAANEKLFF
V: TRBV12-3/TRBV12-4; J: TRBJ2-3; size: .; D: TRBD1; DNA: TGTGCCAGCAGCCCAGGGGGCTGGGATACGCAGTATTTT; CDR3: CASSPGGWDTQYF
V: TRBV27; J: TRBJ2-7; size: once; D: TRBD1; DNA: TGTGCCAGCAGGGGACAGGGGGCCTACGAGCAGTACTTC; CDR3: CASRGQGAYEQYF
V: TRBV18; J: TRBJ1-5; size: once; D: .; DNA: TGTGCCAGCTCCCCTAGGGAGGTGGGCCAGCCCCAGCATTTT; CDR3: CASSPREVGQPQHF
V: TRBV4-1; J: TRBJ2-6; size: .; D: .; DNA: TGCGCCAGCAGCGCACAGGGAGCGGGGGCCAACGTCCTGACTTTC; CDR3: CASSAQGAGANVLTF
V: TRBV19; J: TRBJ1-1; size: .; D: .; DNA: TGTGCCAGTAGTATTGGGTCCTGGGGGGGCACCCAAACCCAGATGAACACTGAAGCTTTCTTT; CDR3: CASSIGSWGGTQTQMNTEAFF
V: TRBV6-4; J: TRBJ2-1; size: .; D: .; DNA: TGTGCCAGCAGTGAGGACAGCTCCTACAATGAGCAGTTCTTC; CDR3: CASSEDSSYNEQFF
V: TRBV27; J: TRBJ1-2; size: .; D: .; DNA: TGTGCCAGCAGTTCCCCCCCGGAGCGGCGCTACACCTTC; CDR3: CASSSPPERRYTF
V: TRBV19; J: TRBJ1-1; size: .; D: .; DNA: TGTGCCAGTAGTGAGAGGGCGACAGCGAACACTGAAGCTTTCTTT; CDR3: CASSERATANTEAFF
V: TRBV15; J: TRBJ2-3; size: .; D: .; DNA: TGTGCCACCGAGGGCACAGATACGCAGTATTTT; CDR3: CATEGTDTQYF
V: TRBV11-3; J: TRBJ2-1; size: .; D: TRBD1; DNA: TGTGCCAGCACGCGGACAGGCTCCTACAATGAGCAGTTCTTC; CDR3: CASTRTGSYNEQFF
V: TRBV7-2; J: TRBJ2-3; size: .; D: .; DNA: TGTGCCAGCAGGAACTCTGTCACGGATACGCAGTATTTT; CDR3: CASRNSVTDTQYF
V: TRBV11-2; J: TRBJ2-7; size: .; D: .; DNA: TGTGCCAGCAGCCAAGGGGCTGGCGCCTACGAGCAGTACTTC; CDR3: CASSQGAGAYEQYF
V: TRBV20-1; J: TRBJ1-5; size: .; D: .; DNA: TGCAGTGCTAGTCCCGGGAATAGCAATCAGCCCCAGCATTTT; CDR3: CSASPGNSNQPQHF
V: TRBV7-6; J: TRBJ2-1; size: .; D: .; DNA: TGTGCCAGCAGCTTAGGTGGTCACCACAATGAGCAGTTCTTC; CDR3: CASSLGGHHNEQFF
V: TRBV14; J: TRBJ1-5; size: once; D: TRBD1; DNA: TGTGCCAGGGAGGGGGCCAGCAATCAGCCCCAGCATTTT; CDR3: CAREGASNQPQHF
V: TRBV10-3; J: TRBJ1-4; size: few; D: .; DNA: TGTGCCATCAGGGCCGACAGCGGGAATGAAAAACTGTTTTTT; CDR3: CAIRADSGNEKLFF
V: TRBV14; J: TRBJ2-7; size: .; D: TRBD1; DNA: TGTGCCAGCAGCCAAGGATTAACAGGGACAGGGGGAAGGGGCACCTACGAGCAGTACTTC; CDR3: CASSQGLTGTGGRGTYEQYF
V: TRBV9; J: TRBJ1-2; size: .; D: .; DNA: TGTGCCAGCAACAGGAACTATGGCTACACCTTC; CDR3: CASNRNYGYTF
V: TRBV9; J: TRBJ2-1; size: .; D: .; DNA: TGTGCCAGCAGCGTCGCAGGACAGACCTACAATGAGCAGTTCTTC; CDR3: CASSVAGQTYNEQFF
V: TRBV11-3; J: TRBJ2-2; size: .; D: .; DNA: TGTGCCAGCAGAGGCACCTCAGGATCGAACACCGGGGAGCTGTTTTTT; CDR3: CASRGTSGSNTGELFF
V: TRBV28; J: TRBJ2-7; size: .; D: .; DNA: TGTGCCAGCAGTGCATCGGACAGAGCGGCCTACGAGCAGTACTTC; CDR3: CASSASDRAAYEQYF
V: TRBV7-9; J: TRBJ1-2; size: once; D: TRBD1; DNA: TGTGCCAGCAGGAGGGACAGTTCGGCAGGCTACACCTTC; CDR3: CASRRDSSAGYTF
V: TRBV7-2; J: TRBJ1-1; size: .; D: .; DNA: TGTGCCAGCAGCCCCCAGGGGTCGGTGGGCACTGAAGCTTTCTTT; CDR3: CASSPQGSVGTEAFF
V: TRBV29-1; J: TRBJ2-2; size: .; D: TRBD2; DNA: TGCAGCGTTACTAGCGGGGGGGCCTCTGGGGAGCTGTTTTTT; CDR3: CSVTSGGASGELFF
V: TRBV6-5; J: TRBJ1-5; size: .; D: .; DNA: TGTGCCAGCAAAGAGGGGGGTCAGCCCCAGCATTTT; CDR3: CASKEGGQPQHF